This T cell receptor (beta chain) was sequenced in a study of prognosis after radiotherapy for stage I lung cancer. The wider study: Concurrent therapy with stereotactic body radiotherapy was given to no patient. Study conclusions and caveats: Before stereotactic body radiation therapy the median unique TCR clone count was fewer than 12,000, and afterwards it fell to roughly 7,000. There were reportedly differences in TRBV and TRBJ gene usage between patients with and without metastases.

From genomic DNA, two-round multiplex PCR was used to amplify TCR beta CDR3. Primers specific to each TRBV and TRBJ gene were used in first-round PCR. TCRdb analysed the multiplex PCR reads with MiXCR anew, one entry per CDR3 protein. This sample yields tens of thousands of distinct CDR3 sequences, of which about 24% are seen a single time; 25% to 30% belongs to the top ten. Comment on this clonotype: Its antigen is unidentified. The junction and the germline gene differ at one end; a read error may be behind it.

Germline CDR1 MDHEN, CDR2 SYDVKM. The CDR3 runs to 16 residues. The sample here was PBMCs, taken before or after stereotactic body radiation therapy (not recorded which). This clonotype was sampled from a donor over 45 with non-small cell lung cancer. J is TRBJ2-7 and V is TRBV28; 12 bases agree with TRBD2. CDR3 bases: TGTGCCAGCAGTCCCGGACTAGCGGGGACCCCATACGAGAAGTACTTC. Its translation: CASSPGLAGTPYEKYF.